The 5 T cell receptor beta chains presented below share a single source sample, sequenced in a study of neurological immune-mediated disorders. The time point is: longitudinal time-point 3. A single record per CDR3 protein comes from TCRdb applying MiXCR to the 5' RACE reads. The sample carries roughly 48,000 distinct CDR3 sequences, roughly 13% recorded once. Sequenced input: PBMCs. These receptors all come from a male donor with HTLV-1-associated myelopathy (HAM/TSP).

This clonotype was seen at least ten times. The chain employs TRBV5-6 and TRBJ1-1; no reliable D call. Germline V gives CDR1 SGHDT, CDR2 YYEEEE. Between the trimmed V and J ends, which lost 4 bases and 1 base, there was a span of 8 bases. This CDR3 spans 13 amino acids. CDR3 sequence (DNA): TGTGCCAGCAGCCCTACCGGGAACACTGAAGCTTTCTTT. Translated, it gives CASSPTGNTEAFF.

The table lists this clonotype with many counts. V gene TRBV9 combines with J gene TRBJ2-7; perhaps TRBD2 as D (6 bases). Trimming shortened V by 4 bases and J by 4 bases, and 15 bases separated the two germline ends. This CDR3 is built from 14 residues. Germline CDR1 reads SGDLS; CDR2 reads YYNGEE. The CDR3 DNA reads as TGTGCCAGCAGCCGGGGGAATTCACAATACGAGCAGTACTTC. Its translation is CASSRGNSQYEQYF.

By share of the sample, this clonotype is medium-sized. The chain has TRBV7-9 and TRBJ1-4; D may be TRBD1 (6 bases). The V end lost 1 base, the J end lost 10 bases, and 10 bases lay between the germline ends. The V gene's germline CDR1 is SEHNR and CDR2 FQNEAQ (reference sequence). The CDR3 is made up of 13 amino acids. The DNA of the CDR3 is TGTGCCAGCAGCTTAGGCACAGGGCGAAAACTGTTTTTT. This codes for CASSLGTGRKLFF.

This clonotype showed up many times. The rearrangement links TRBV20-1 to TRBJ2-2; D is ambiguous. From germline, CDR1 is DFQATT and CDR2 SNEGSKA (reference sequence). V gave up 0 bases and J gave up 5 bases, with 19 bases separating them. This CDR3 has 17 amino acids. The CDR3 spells CSARDRIVNLLTGELFF. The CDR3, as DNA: TGCAGTGCTAGAGATCGTATAGTTAACCTCCTTACCGGGGAGCTGTTTTTT.

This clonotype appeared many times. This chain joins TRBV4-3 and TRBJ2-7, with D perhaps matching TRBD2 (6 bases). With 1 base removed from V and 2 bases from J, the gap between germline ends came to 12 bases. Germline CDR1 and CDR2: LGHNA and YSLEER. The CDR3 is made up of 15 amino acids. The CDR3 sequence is CASSQARGSTYEQYF. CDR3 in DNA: TGCGCCAGCAGCCAAGCCCGGGGGTCCACCTACGAGCAGTACTTC.